These 24 T cell receptor beta chains share one sample of origin, sequenced in a study of human T cells and chemical hapten exposure. Via MiXCR, TCRdb re-called the RACE reads, giving one row per CDR3 protein. The table shows about 84,000 distinct CDR3 sequences, with 10% to 13% occurring only once. Time point noted: patch test 2, 6 weeks after DPC sensitization. Treatment indicated: therapeutic diphenylcyclopropenone sensitization with weekly scalp DPC. The sequences come from whole blood, collected in connection with sensitization to the hapten diphenylcyclopropenone (DPC). The receptors come from a woman in her twenties or thirties with alopecia areata. Some clones in this sample may be carry-over from other donors' samples.

The table lists this clonotype with many counts. The chain carries TRBV12-5 and TRBJ2-7; D possibly corresponds to TRBD1 (6 bases). Between the trimmed V and J ends, which lost 1 base and 9 bases, there was a span of 13 bases. Germline V gene lookup returns CDR1 LGHNT and CDR2 FRNRAP. The CDR3 contains 13 residues. CDR3 loop: CASGLAGTLGQYF. CDR3 DNA sequence: TGTGCTAGTGGTTTGGCCGGGACATTAGGGCAGTACTTC.

This clonotype appeared many times. The chain recombines TRBV4-1 with TRBJ2-3; D not resolved. Germline V gives CDR1 MGHRA, CDR2 YSYEKL. There are 15 residues in the CDR3. V was pared by 1 base and J by 4 bases, with 12 bases between. The CDR3 loop is CASSQGVTGPDTQYF. CDR3 nucleotides: TGCGCCAGCAGCCAAGGAGTGACGGGCCCAGATACGCAGTATTTT.

This chain connects TRBV28 to TRBJ1-5; D may be TRBD1 (5 bases). The CDR3 length is 14 residues. Trimming stripped 4 bases from V and 5 bases from J, with 12 bases between. Looked up from germline, CDR1 is MDHEN and CDR2 is SYDVKM. CDR3 protein: CASSSGGGHQPQHF. CDR3 bases: TGTGCCAGCAGTTCCGGGGGTGGCCATCAGCCCCAGCATTTT.

This clonotype was counted ten times or more. The rearrangement uses TRBV20-1 and TRBJ1-6, with unresolved D. The germline V and J ends were trimmed by 7 bases and 10 bases, with 14 bases remaining between them. CDR3 length: 12 residues. The V gene's germline CDR1 is DFQATT and CDR2 SNEGSKA (reference sequence). The CDR3 region is CSGGGPESPLHF. CDR3 sequence (DNA): TGCAGTGGCGGAGGACCTGAATCACCCCTCCACTTT.

V is TRBV20-1 and J is TRBJ2-3; TRBD2 aligns across 12 bases. The CDR3 contains 15 residues. Germline CDR1 is DFQATT and CDR2 is SNEGSKA (reference sequence). V lost 5 bases, J lost 8 bases, and 11 bases stayed unmatched. CDR3 amino acids: CSAPMTSGGDGTQYF. In DNA, the CDR3 is TGCAGTGCTCCTATGACTAGCGGGGGCGACGGTACGCAGTATTTT.

This clonotype appeared many times. The V gene is TRBV5-5, the J gene TRBJ1-1; D possibly corresponds to TRBD1 (5 bases). The CDR3 has 12 residues. Germline V CDR1 and CDR2: SGHKS, YYEKEE (reference sequence). Between the trimmed V and J ends, which lost 5 bases and 3 bases, there was a span of 8 bases. The CDR3, as DNA: TGTGCCAGCAGATGGGGCGACACTGAAGCTTTCTTT. Translated, it gives CASRWGDTEAFF.

This clonotype was detected only a few times. This rearrangement joins TRBV19 to TRBJ2-5, with 9 positions matching TRBD1. CDR3 size: 15 residues. Germline CDR1 LNHDA, CDR2 SQIVND (reference sequence). V dropped 5 bases and J dropped 1; count of bases not matched to a gene: 5. CDR3 sequence reads: CASSWGQGGQETQYF. Written as DNA, the CDR3 is TGTGCCAGTAGTTGGGGACAGGGAGGCCAAGAGACCCAGTACTTC.

This clonotype was counted between two and nine times. The chain carries TRBV11-3 and TRBJ2-2; the D is unclear. The germline V gene has CDR1 SGHNT and CDR2 YENEEA. The CDR3 runs 15 residues. V lost 6 bases to trimming and J lost 5 bases, with 16 bases between them. The CDR3: CASSNSGQFTGELFF. The CDR3 DNA reads as TGTGCCAGCAGTAATTCGGGTCAGTTTACCGGGGAGCTGTTTTTT.

There are many counts of this clonotype. The J gene is TRBJ2-7, the V gene TRBV4-1; 9 bases line up with TRBD1. CDR3 size: 15 residues. The germline V gene encodes CDR1 MGHRA and CDR2 YSYEKL. V lost 3 bases, J lost 3 bases, and 6 bases stayed unmatched. CDR3 bases: TGCGCCAGCAGCCAGGGACAGGGCGCACTCTACGAGCAGTACTTC. Residues: CASSQGQGALYEQYF.

This clonotype was detected a few times. The V and J genes are TRBV20-1 and TRBJ2-7; TRBD2 matches at 10 bases. Trimming at V came to 1 base and at J to 6 bases, leaving 6 bases not matched to a gene. Looked up from germline, CDR1 is DFQATT and CDR2 is SNEGSKA (reference sequence). The CDR3 spans 14 residues. Written as DNA, the CDR3 is TGCAGTGCTAGAGCCGGGACTAGCGTTTCCGAGCAGTACTTC. Translated: CSARAGTSVSEQYF.

This clonotype has a count of ten or more. V usage is TRBV5-6 and J usage is TRBJ1-1; 7 nucleotides line up with TRBD1. CDR1 and CDR2 from the germline V gene are SGHDT and YYEEEE. Trimming at V came to 2 bases and at J to 7 bases, leaving 5 bases not matched to a gene. This CDR3 is 13 amino acids long. DNA of the CDR3: TGTGCCAGCAGCTTAGGGACAGACCATGAAGCTTTCTTT. It specifies CASSLGTDHEAFF. The full variable domain, completed using reference TRBV5-6 and TRBJ1-1, is DAGVTQSPTHLIKTRGQQVTLRCSPKSGHDTVSWYQQALGQGPQFIFQYYEEEERQRGNFPDRFSGHQFPNYSSELNVNALLLGDSALYLCASSLGTDHEAFFGQGTRLTVV.

The chain links TRBV10-3 to TRBJ1-4; D call uncertain. The CDR3 totals 12 residues. In germline, CDR1 is ENHRY, CDR2 SYGVKD. Trimming removed 8 bases from V and 7 bases from J, with 11 bases in between. The CDR3 spells CAISAQTEKLFF. In DNA form, the CDR3 reads TGTGCCATCTCGGCCCAAACTGAAAAACTGTTTTTT.

CDR3 in amino acids: CASSLKSNTEAFF. The DNA of the CDR3 is TGTGCCAGCAGTTTAAAGTCAAACACTGAAGCTTTCTTT. The rearrangement links TRBV27 to TRBJ1-1; D is ambiguous. The CDR3 is made up of 13 amino acids. V dropped 2 bases and J dropped 2 bases, with 6 bases sitting between them. CDR1 is MNHEY, CDR2 SMNVEV, per germline (reference sequence).

In regard to this clonotype: Its ends do not fully match the called genes, so a read error is possible. The chain has TRBV6-4 and TRBJ2-3; D may match TRBD1 or TRBD2 (5 bases each). This CDR3 spans 8 amino acids. Germline-derived CDR1 and CDR2 are MRHNA and SNTAGT. The CDR3 loop reads CASTRGLF. The CDR3 bases are TGTGCCAGCACACGGGGCCTTTTT.

This clonotype was counted ten times or more. The chain has TRBV7-3 and TRBJ2-5; TRBD2 matches 8 bases. This CDR3 contains 16 residues. The V and J ends lost 5 bases and 4 bases, in that order; junction bases with no gene match: 12. Germline lookup yields CDR1 SGHTA and CDR2 FQGTGA. CDR3 sequence: CASSPSGTSIPETQYF. DNA for the CDR3: TGTGCCAGCAGCCCGAGTGGGACTAGTATCCCAGAGACCCAGTACTTC. Full variable domain (missing parts from reference TRBV7-3 and TRBJ2-5): GAGVSQTPSNKVTEKGKYVELRCDPISGHTALYWYRQSLGQGPEFLIYFQGTGAADDSGLPNDRFFAVRPEGSVSTLKIQRTERGDSAVYLCASSPSGTSIPETQYFGPGTRLLVL.

Only a few counts were recorded for this clonotype. V usage is TRBV19 and J usage is TRBJ2-7; TRBD1 is a possible D gene (6 bases). Germline CDR1 is LNHDA and CDR2 is SQIVND (reference sequence). V was clipped by 3 bases and J by 5 bases, with 17 bases between them. This CDR3 region has 15 residues. The CDR3 coding sequence is TGTGCCAGTAGTATTCTGGGGCAGGGGCGGAACGAGCAGTACTTC. Residues: CASSILGQGRNEQYF.

This clonotype came up many times. This chain links TRBV20-1 with TRBJ1-4; 9 bases are shared with TRBD1. The V gene's germline CDR1 is DFQATT and CDR2 SNEGSKA (reference sequence). With 5 bases clipped from V and 3 bases from J, the junction kept 10 bases outside the gene matches. The CDR3 contains 16 residues. The CDR3 loop reads CSARRQGVSSNEKLFF. DNA of the CDR3: TGCAGTGCTCGCCGACAGGGGGTCAGCTCTAATGAAAAACTGTTTTTT.

This clonotype showed up many times. The CDR3 region has the DNA TGTGCCAGCTCACCACCCGGACGGGTATACACTGAAGCTTTCTTT. Its translation: CASSPPGRVYTEAFF. The chain links TRBV18 to TRBJ1-1; D is unresolved. V lost 0 bases to trimming and J lost 3 bases, with 11 bases between them. The CDR3 runs 15 residues. Germline CDR1 reads KGHSH; CDR2 reads LQKENI.

The V call is TRBV9, the J call TRBJ2-7, with D unclear. Germline CDR1 and CDR2: SGDLS and YYNGEE. There are 14 residues in the CDR3. Deletions cut 0 bases from V and 6 bases from J, with 13 bases between. The CDR3 spells CASSVGGQPGEQYF. The CDR3 bases are TGTGCCAGCAGCGTAGGAGGCCAGCCGGGCGAGCAGTACTTC.

In this sample, this clonotype turned up many times. CDR3 residues: CASSPLETVNTEAFF. CDR3 DNA: TGTGCCAGCAGCCCCTTAGAGACGGTGAACACTGAAGCTTTCTTT. The gene calls are TRBV7-3 and TRBJ1-1, with no clear D. This CDR3 spans 15 amino acids. In germline, CDR1 is SGHTA, CDR2 FQGTGA. Trimming removed 5 bases at V and 0 bases at J, with 13 bases between.

CDR3 in DNA: TGTGCCAGCAAAGGTGATTTTAGCACTGAAGCTTTCTTT. This codes for CASKGDFSTEAFF. V gene TRBV27 combines with J gene TRBJ1-1; D not resolved. Germline assignment: CDR1 MNHEY and CDR2 SMNVEV (reference sequence). This CDR3 has 13 residues. Trimming stripped 7 bases from V and 4 bases from J, with 13 bases between.

This clonotype has a handful of counts. V is TRBV20-1 and J is TRBJ1-6, with D possibly being TRBD1 (6 bases). Germline loops: CDR1 DFQATT, CDR2 SNEGSKA (reference sequence). The germline V and J ends were trimmed by 3 bases and 12 bases, with 12 bases remaining between them. This CDR3 is built from 12 residues. DNA for the CDR3: TGCAGTGCTAGGGGTATAGGGGGACCCCTCCACTTT. Protein: CSARGIGGPLHF.

This clonotype was seen repeatedly, ten times or more. J is TRBJ2-7 and V is TRBV7-2; either TRBD1 or TRBD2 may fit D (6 bases each). The germline V and J ends were trimmed by 5 bases and 1 base, with 12 bases remaining between them. Germline V gives CDR1 SGHTA, CDR2 FQGNSA. This CDR3 has 14 amino acids. The CDR3 bases are TGTGCCAGCAGCCCGCAGGGGACTTCCTACGAGCAGTACTTC. The encoded protein is CASSPQGTSYEQYF.

This clonotype was observed many times. CDR3 DNA sequence: TGCGCCAGCAGCAATACGGTACCCCATAACACCGGGGAGCTGTTTTTT. Translated, it gives CASSNTVPHNTGELFF. V is TRBV5-1 and J is TRBJ2-2, with D unclear. The CDR3 is 16 residues long. Germline V lookup: CDR1 SGHRS, CDR2 YFSETQ. Trimming took 4 bases from V and 2 from J, leaving 15 bases between them.